This TCR beta chain was observed in a study of blood T cell repertoires in COVID-19. About the research overall: From the United States, Italy and Spain came samples of acute and convalescent COVID-19. T cells, B-cell-depleted T cells, or PBMCs provided the cDNA or gDNA that served as material.

The CDR3 spans 14 residues. Per germline, CDR1 MNHEY and CDR2 SVGAGI. V was clipped by 6 bases and J by 5 bases; unmatched bases: 9. In this sample, this clone turned up once. In the original workflow: How many nucleated cells were present was estimated from reference gene primer amplification. Measured with immunoSEQ multiplex PCR; TCRdb has only the in-frame clones, and not every one. The D gene and trimming were derived from the DNA, and the V and J assignments and clone size from that table. The sample comprises 130,000 to 150,000 clones, approximately 89% of which are singletons, and about 1.7% rests with the top ten.

The chain joins TRBV6-5 to TRBJ1-1; 7 bases align to TRBD1. The receptor was derived from a woman aged 45 to 65 with acute or convalescent COVID-19. The sequencing input was peripheral blood. Here the CDR3 DNA reads TGTGCCAGCAGGCAGGGGGTAGTAGGGACTGAAGCTTTCTTT. Residues: CASRQGVVGTEAFF.